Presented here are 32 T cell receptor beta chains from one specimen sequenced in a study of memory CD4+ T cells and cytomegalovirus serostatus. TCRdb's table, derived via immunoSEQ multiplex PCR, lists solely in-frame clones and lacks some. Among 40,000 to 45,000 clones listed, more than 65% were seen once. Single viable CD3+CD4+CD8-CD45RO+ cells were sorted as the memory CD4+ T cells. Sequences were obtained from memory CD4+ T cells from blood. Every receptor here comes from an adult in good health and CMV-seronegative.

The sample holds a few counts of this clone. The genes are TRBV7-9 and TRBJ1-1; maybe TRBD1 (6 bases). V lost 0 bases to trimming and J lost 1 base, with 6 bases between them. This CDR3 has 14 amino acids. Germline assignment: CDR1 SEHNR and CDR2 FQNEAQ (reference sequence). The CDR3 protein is CASSLAGQNTEAFF. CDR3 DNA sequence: TGTGCCAGCAGCTTAGCGGGACAGAACACTGAAGCTTTCTTT.

The CDR3 region is CASSPMRDSNSPLHF. In DNA, the CDR3 is TGTGCCAGCTCACCAATGAGGGACAGCAATTCACCCCTCCACTTT. V gene TRBV18 combines with J gene TRBJ1-6, with 7 bases fitting TRBD1. Trimming cost V 2 bases and J 7 bases; bases outside gene matches: 5. The V gene's germline CDR1 is KGHSH and CDR2 LQKENI. This CDR3 contains 15 residues.

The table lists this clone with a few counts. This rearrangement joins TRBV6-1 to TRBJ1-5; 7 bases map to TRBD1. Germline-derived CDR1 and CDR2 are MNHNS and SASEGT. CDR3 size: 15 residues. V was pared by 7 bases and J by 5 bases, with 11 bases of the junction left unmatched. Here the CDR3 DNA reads TGTGCCAGCACCTTTATAAACAGGGGAGATCAGCCCCAGCATTTT. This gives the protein CASTFINRGDQPQHF.

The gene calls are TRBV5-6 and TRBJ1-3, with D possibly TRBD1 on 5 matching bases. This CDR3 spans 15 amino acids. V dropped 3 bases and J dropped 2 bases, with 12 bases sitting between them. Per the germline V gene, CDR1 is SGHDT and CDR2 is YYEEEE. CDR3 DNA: TGTGCCAGCAGCTCACTCAGGGAGGCTGGAAACACCATATATTTT. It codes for CASSSLREAGNTIYF.

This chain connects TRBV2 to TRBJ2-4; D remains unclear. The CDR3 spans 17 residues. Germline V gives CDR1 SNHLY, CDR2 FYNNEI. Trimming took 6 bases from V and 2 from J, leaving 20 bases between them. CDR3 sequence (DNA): TGTGCCAGCAGGGAATGGGGATTAGCTGATTCCAAAAACATTCAGTACTTC. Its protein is CASREWGLADSKNIQYF. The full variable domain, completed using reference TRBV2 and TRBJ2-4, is EPEVTQTPSHQVTQMGQEVILRCVPISNHLYFYWYRQILGQKVEFLVSFYNNEISEKSEIFDDQFSVERPDGSNFTLKIRSTKLEDSAMYFCASREWGLADSKNIQYFGAGTRLSVL.

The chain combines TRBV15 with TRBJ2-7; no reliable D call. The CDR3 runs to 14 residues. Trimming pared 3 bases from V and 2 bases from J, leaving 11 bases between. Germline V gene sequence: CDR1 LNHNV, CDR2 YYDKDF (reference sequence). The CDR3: CATSRNRLTYEQYF. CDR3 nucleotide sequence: TGTGCCACCAGCAGGAACCGCTTAACCTACGAGCAGTACTTC.

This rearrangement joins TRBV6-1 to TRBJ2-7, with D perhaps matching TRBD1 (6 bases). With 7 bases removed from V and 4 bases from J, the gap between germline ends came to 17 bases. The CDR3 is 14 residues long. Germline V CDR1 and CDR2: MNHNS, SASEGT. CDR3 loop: CASTPRTASYEQYF. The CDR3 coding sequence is TGTGCCAGCACCCCGAGGACAGCCTCGTACGAGCAGTACTTC.

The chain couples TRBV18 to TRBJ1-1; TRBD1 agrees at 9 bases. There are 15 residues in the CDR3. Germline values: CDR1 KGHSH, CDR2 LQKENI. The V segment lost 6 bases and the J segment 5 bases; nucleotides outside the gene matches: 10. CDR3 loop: CASSPDRGRWTEAFF. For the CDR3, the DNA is TGTGCCAGCTCCCCCGACAGGGGGAGGTGGACTGAAGCTTTCTTT.

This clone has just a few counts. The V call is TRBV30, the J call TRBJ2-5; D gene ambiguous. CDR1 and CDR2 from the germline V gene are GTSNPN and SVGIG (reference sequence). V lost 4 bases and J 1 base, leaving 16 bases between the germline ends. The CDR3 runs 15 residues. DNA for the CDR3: TGTGCCTGGAAACGAGATCTGGGTCCCCAAGAGACCCAGTACTTC. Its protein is CAWKRDLGPQETQYF.

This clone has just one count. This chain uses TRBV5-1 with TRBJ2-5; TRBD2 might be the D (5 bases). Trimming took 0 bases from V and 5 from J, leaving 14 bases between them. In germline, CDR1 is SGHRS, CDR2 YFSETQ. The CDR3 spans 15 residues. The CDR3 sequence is CASSLEVTTGETQYF. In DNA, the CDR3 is TGCGCCAGCAGCTTGGAGGTGACGACGGGGGAGACCCAGTACTTC.

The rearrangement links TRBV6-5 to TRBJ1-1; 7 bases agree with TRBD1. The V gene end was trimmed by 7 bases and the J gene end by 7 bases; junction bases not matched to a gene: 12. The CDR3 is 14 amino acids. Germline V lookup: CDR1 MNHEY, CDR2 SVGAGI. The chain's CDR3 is CASTPAGGGGEAFF. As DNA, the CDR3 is TGTGCCAGCACCCCCGCAGGGGGAGGCGGTGAAGCTTTCTTT.

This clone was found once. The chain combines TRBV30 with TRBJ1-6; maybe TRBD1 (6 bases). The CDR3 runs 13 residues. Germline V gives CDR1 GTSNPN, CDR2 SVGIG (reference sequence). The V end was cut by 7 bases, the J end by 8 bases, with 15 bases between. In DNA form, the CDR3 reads TGTGCCTTTTGGACGGGGGGCTATTCACCCCTCCACTTT. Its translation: CAFWTGGYSPLHF.

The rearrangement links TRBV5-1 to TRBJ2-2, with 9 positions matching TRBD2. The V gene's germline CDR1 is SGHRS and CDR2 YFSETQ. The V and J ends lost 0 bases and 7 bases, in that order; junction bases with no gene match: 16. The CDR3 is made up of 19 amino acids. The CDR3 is CASSLVLLGSGGRGGELFF. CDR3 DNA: TGCGCCAGCAGCTTGGTACTCTTGGGTAGCGGGGGCCGCGGCGGGGAGCTGTTTTTT.

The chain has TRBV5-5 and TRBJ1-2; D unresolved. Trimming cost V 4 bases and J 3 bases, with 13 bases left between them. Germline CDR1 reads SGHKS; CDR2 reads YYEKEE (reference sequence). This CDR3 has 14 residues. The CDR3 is CASSPRGAYYGYTF. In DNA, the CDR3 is TGTGCCAGCAGCCCTCGTGGAGCATACTATGGCTACACCTTC.

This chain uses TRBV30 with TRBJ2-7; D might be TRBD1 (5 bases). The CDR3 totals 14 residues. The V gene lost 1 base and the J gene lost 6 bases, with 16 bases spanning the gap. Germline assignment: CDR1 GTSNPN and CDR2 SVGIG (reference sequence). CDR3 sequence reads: CAWSGFSRGGEQYF. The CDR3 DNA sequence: TGTGCCTGGAGTGGGTTTAGTAGGGGCGGCGAGCAGTACTTC.

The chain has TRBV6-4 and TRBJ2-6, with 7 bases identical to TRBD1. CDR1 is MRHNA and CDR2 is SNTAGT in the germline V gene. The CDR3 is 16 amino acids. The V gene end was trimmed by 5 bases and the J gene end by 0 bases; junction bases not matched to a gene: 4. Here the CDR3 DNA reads TGTGCCAGCAGTAAAAGACAGGGCTCTGGGGCCAACGTCCTGACTTTC. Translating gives CASSKRQGSGANVLTF.

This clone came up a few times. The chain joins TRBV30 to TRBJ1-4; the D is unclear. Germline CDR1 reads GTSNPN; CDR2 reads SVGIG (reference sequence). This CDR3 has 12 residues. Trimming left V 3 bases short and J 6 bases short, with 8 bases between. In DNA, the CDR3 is TGTGCCTGGAGCGGCCGCCATGAAAAACTGTTTTTT. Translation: CAWSGRHEKLFF.

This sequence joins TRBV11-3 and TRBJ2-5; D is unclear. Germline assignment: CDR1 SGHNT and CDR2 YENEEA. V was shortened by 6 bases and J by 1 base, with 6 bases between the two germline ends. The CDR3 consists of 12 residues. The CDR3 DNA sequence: TGTGCCAGCAGAGGCCCCCAAGAGACCCAGTACTTC. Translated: CASRGPQETQYF.

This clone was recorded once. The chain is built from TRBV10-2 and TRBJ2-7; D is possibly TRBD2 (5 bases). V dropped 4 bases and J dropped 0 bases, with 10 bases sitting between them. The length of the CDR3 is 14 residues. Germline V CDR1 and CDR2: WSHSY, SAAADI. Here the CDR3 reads CASSVQGSSYEQYF. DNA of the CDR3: TGCGCCAGCAGTGTACAAGGGAGCTCCTACGAGCAGTACTTC.

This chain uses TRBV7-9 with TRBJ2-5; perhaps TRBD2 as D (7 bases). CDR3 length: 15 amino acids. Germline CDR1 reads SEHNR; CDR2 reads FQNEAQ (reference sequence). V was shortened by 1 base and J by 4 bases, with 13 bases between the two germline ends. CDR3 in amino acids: CASSLVGGLRETQYF. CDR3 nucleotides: TGTGCCAGCAGCTTAGTCGGGGGGCTGAGAGAGACCCAGTACTTC.

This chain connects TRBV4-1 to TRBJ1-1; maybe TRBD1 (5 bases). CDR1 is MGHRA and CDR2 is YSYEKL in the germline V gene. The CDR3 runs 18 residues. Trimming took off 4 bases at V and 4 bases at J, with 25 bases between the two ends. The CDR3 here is CASSRGRGVPSWGTEAFF. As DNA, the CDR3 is TGCGCCAGCAGCCGGGGCCGGGGGGTTCCCTCTTGGGGCACTGAAGCTTTCTTT.

The CDR3, as DNA: TGTGCCAGCAGTGCTACCGGGACAGTTAATGAAAAACTGTTTTTT. Translation gives CASSATGTVNEKLFF. The chain combines TRBV2 with TRBJ1-4; the match to TRBD1 covers 7 bases. The V gene's germline CDR1 is SNHLY and CDR2 FYNNEI. The J segment lost 4 bases and the V segment lost 4 bases, leaving 6 bases of the junction unmatched. The CDR3 has 15 residues.

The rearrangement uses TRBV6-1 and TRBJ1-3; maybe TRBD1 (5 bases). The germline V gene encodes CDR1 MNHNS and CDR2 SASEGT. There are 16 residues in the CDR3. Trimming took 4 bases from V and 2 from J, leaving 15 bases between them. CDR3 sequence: CASSVQGAVAGNTIYF. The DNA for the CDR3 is TGTGCCAGCAGTGTGCAAGGGGCTGTTGCTGGAAACACCATATATTTT.

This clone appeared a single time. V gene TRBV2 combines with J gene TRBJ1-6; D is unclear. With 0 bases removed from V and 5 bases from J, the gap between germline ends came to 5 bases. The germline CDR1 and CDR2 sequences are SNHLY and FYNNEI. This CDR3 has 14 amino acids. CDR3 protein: CASSEAGDNSPLHF. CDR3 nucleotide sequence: TGTGCCAGCAGTGAAGCTGGAGATAATTCACCCCTCCACTTT.

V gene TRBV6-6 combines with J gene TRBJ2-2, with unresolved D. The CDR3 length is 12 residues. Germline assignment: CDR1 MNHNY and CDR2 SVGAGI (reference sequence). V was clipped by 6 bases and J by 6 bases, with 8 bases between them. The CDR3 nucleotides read TGTGCCAGCAGACTGTCAGCCGGGGAGCTGTTTTTT. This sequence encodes CASRLSAGELFF.

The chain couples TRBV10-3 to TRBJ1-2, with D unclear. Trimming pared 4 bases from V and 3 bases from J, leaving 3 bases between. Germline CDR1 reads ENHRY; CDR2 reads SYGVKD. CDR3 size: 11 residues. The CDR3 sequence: CAISVDYGYTF. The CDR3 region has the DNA TGTGCCATCAGTGTAGACTATGGCTACACCTTC.

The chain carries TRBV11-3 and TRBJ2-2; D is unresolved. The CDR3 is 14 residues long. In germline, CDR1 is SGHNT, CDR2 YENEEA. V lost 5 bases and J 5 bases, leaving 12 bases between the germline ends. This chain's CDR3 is CASSQAGGTGELFF. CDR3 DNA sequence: TGTGCCAGCAGCCAAGCTGGTGGGACCGGGGAGCTGTTTTTT.

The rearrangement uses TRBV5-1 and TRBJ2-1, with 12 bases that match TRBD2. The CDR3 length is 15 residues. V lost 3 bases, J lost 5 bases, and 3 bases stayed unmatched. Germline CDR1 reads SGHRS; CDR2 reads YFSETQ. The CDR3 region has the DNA TGCGCCAGCAGCTGGACTAGCGGGGCGAACAATGAGCAGTTCTTC. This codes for CASSWTSGANNEQFF.

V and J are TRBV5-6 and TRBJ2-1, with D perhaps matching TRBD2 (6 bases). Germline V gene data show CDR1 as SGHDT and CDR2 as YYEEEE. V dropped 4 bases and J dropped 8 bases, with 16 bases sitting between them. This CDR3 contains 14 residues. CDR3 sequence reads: CASSLGLVQDEQFF. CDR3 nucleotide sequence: TGTGCCAGCAGCCTGGGACTCGTACAGGATGAGCAGTTCTTC. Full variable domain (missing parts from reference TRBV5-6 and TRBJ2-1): DAGVTQSPTHLIKTRGQQVTLRCSPKSGHDTVSWYQQALGQGPQFIFQYYEEEERQRGNFPDRFSGHQFPNYSSELNVNALLLGDSALYLCASSLGLVQDEQFFGPGTRLTVL.

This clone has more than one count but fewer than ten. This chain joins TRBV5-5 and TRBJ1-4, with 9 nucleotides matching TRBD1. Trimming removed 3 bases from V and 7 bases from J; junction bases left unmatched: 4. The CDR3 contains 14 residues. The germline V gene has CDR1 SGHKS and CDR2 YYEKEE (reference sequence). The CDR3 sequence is CASSWGQGGEKLFF. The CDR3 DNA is TGTGCCAGCAGCTGGGGACAGGGAGGTGAAAAACTGTTTTTT.

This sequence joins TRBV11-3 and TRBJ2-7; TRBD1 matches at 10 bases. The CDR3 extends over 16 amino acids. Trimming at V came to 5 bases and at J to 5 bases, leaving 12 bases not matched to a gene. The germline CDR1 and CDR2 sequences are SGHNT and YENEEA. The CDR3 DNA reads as TGTGCCAGCAGCCCTAATCCCGGACAGGGGGAAAACGAGCAGTACTTC. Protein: CASSPNPGQGENEQYF.

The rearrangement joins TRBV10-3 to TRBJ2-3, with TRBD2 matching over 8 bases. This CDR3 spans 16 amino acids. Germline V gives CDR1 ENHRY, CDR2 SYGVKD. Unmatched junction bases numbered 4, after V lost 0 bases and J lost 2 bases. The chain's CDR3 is CAISESTSGNTDTQYF. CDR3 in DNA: TGTGCCATCAGTGAGTCCACTAGCGGAAACACAGATACGCAGTATTTT.